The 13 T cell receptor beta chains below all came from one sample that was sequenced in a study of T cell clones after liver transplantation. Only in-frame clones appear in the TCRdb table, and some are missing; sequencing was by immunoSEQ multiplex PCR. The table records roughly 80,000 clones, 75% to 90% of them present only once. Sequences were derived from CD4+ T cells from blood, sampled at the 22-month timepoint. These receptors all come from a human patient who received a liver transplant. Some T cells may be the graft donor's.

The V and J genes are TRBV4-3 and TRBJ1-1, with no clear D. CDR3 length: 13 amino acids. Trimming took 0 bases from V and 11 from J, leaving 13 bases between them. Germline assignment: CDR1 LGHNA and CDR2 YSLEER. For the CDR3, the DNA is TGCGCCAGCAGCCAAGATGGTAAACAGAGGGCTTTCTTT. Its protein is CASSQDGKQRAFF.

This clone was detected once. This chain's CDR3 is CASSTFRGQSNQPQHF. The CDR3 nucleotides are TGTGCCAGTAGTACCTTCCGGGGACAGAGCAATCAGCCCCAGCATTTT. This chain joins TRBV19 and TRBJ1-5, with 7 bases that match TRBD1. CDR3 length: 16 residues. CDR1 is LNHDA, CDR2 SQIVND, per germline (reference sequence). The V gene end was trimmed by 4 bases and the J gene end by 1 base; junction bases not matched to a gene: 7.

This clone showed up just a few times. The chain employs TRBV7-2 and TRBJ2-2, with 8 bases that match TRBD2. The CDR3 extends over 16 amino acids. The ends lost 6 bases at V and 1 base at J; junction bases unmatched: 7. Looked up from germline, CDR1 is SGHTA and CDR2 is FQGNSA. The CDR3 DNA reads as TGTGCCAGCAGGCAGAGGAGCGGGGGGAACACCGGGGAGCTGTTTTTT. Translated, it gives CASRQRSGGNTGELFF.

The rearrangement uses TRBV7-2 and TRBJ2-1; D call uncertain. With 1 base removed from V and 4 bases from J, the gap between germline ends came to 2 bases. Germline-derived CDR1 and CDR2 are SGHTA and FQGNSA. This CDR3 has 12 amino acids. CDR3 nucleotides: TGTGCCAGCAGCTTAGTATACAATGAGCAGTTCTTC. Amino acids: CASSLVYNEQFF.

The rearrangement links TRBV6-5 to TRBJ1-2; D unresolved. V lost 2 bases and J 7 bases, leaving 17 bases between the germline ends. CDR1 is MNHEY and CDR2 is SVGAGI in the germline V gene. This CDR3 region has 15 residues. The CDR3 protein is CASSYAGSGIGGYTF. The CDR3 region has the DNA TGTGCCAGCAGTTACGCAGGATCGGGGATCGGTGGCTACACCTTC.

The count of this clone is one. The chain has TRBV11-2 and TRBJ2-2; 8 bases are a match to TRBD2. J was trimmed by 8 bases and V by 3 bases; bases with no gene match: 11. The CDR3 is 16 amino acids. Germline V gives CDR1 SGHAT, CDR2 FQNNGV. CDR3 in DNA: TGTGCCAGCAGCTTTCCGGCGGGGGGCCCCCCGGGGGAGCTGTTTTTT. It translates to CASSFPAGGPPGELFF.

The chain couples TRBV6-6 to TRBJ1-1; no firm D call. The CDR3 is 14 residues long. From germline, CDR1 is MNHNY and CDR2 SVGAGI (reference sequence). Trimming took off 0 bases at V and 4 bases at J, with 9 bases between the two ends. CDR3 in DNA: TGTGCCAGCAGTTACTCGAGGGAGGGCACTGAAGCTTTCTTT. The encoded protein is CASSYSREGTEAFF.

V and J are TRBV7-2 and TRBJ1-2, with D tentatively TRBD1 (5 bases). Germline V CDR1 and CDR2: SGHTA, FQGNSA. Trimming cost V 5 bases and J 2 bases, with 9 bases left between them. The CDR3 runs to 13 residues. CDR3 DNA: TGTGCCAGCAGCGTGGACAAGAACTATGGCTACACCTTC. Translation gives CASSVDKNYGYTF.

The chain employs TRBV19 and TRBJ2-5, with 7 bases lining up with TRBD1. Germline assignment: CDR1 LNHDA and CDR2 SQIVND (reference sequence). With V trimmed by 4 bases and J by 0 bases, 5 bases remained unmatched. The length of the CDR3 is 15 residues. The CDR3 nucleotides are TGTGCCAGTAGTACCCGACAGGGATACCAAGAGACCCAGTACTTC. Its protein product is CASSTRQGYQETQYF.

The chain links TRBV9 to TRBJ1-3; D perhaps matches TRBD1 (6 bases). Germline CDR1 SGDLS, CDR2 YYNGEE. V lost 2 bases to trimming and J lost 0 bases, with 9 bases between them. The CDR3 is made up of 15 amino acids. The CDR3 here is CASSVTGNSGNTIYF. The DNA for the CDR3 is TGTGCCAGCAGCGTTACAGGGAACTCTGGAAACACCATATATTTT. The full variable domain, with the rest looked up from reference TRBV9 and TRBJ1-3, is DSGVTQTPKHLITATGQRVTLRCSPRSGDLSVYWYQQSLDQGLQFLIQYYNGEERAKGNILERFSAQQFPDLHSELNLSSLELGDSALYFCASSVTGNSGNTIYFGEGSWLTVV.

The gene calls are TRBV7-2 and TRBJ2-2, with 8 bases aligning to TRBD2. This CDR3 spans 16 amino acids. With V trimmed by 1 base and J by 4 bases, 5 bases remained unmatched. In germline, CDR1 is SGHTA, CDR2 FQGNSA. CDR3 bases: TGTGCCAGCAGCTTAGTAGCGGGGTGGGGCACCGGGGAGCTGTTTTTT. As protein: CASSLVAGWGTGELFF.

The CDR3 spells CASSPRTGKNTDTQYF. The CDR3 DNA is TGTGCCAGCAGCCCCCGGACAGGGAAGAACACAGATACGCAGTATTTT. This chain connects TRBV7-2 to TRBJ2-3; TRBD1 agrees at 8 bases. Per germline, CDR1 SGHTA and CDR2 FQGNSA. This CDR3 is built from 16 residues. J was trimmed by 2 bases and V by 5 bases; bases with no gene match: 9.

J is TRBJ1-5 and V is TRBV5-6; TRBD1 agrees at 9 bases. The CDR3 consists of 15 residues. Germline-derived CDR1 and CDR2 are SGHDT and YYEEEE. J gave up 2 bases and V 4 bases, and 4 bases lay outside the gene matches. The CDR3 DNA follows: TGTGCCAGCAGCCTGCGGACAGGGGGCAATCAGCCCCAGCATTTT. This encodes CASSLRTGGNQPQHF.